The following is a T cell receptor beta chain sequence with its context. This entry belongs to a study of identifying expanded T cells in peripheral blood. The germline V gene encodes CDR1 SNHLY and CDR2 FYNNEI. CDR3 length: 14 amino acids. V lost 6 bases and J lost 3, with 15 bases in between. TCRdb's copy holds only in-frame clones and misses some; the assay was immunoSEQ multiplex PCR. Of around 120,000 clones in the sample, around 84% were seen once. The TCR was taken from a person between 18 and 75 years old in good health. The chain carries TRBV2 and TRBJ2-7, with D possibly TRBD1 on 5 matching bases. Input material: blood. Here the CDR3 reads CASSPRAARYEQYF. In DNA form, the CDR3 reads TGTGCCAGCAGCCCCAGGGCAGCTCGCTACGAGCAGTACTTC.